This T cell receptor (beta chain) was sequenced in a study of cytomegalovirus exposure and HLA in healthy donors. Only a few counts were recorded for this clone. V gave up 9 bases and J gave up 8 bases; unmatched junction bases: 12. The CDR3 length is 15 residues. Looked up from germline, CDR1 is MNHNS and CDR2 is SASEGT. Among the roughly 120 subjects of the validation cohort, separate from the roughly 700-subject first cohort, were the donors. This table comes from immunoSEQ multiplex PCR, and its TCRdb copy is limited to in-frame clones, with some not included. There are 100,000 to 150,000 clones in the sample; 89% occur only once, and approximately 1% lies in the top ten.

The clonotype comes from a woman under 30 in good health and CMV-seronegative. Sample: PBMCs. The chain combines TRBV6-1 with TRBJ1-6; 8 bases fit TRBD1. The CDR3 coding sequence is TGTGCCAGTTCATTAGACAGGGGCGGCGATTCACCCCTCCACTTT. Amino acids: CASSLDRGGDSPLHF.